This TCR beta chain was captured in a study of PD-L1 blockade in urothelial cancer. Overall study: Among blood samples, the median T cell count was some 140,000. Study findings and constraints: Pretreatment TCR clonality in blood, when below the median, was predictive of better survival.

Note on this clone: Its specificity is unknown.

CDR1 SQVTM and CDR2 ANQGSEA come from the germline V gene. The CDR3 runs 17 residues. Between the trimmed V and J ends, which lost 2 bases and 0 bases, there was a span of 17 bases. What went into each PCR as a spike was synthetic TCR analog templates. Sequencing used immunoSEQ multiplex PCR; TCRdb keeps in-frame clones, though not all of them. The table lists just over 40,000 clones, 70% to 90% of them singletons, with approximately 2.4% in the top ten. Noted time point: peripheral blood 6 weeks after treatment start. The input for sequencing was PBMCs, taken around atezolizumab (anti-PD-L1) treatment. The source of this sequence is a man aged 70-80 years with urothelial cancer. The rearrangement joins TRBV29-1 to TRBJ2-1; a possible D gene is TRBD1 (6 bases). CDR3 sequence (DNA): TGCAGCGTTGAAAGGATTTGGGACAAAAGCTCCTACAATGAGCAGTTCTTC. Protein: CSVERIWDKSSYNEQFF.